The 17 T cell receptor beta chains reported below all come from one sample, sequenced in a study of cytomegalovirus exposure and HLA in healthy donors. This PCR relied on a set of 60 Vbeta primers and 13 Jbeta primers. Some clones are missing from TCRdb's copy, which holds only in-frame ones; the method was immunoSEQ multiplex PCR. The sample spans approximately 110,000 clones; the ten largest clones claim under 3.5%. The specimen was PBMCs. The receptors shown here come from a man aged 25 to 40 in good health and CMV-seronegative.

The chain carries TRBV14 and TRBJ2-3, with 8 bases lining up with TRBD1. Trimming removed 0 bases from V and 5 bases from J; junction bases left unmatched: 10. The CDR3 has 17 amino acids. Germline V gene data show CDR1 as SGHDN and CDR2 as FVKESK. The CDR3 region has the DNA TGTGCCAGCAGCCAAGAATGGACAGGGCCGGGAATAGATACGCAGTATTTT. This gives the protein CASSQEWTGPGIDTQYF.

To note about this clone: This sample includes further DNA sequences coding for the same CDR3. The gene calls are TRBV6-1 and TRBJ1-3, with TRBD1 as a possible D gene (5 bases). This CDR3 comprises 15 residues. Trimming pared 2 bases from V and 0 bases from J, leaving 8 bases between. CDR1 is MNHNS and CDR2 is SASEGT in the germline V gene. DNA of the CDR3: TGTGCCAGCAGTGAACGGGGGGGCTCTGGAAACACCATATATTTT. Amino acids: CASSERGGSGNTIYF.

The CDR3 loop reads CASSAAGGSTDTQYF. The CDR3, as DNA: TGTGCCAGCAGTGCAGCGGGAGGGAGCACAGATACGCAGTATTTT. The chain joins TRBV6-4 to TRBJ2-3, with 10 nucleotides matching TRBD2. CDR3 length: 15 amino acids. Trimming at V came to 4 bases and at J to 0 bases, leaving 1 base not matched to a gene. Germline lookup yields CDR1 MRHNA and CDR2 SNTAGT.

Here the CDR3 DNA reads TGCAGCGTTGAAGATCTCAGGGGGGAAGCTGGAAACACCATATATTTT. Its translation is CSVEDLRGEAGNTIYF. V usage is TRBV29-1 and J usage is TRBJ1-3, with 7 bases identical to TRBD1. Germline lookup yields CDR1 SQVTM and CDR2 ANQGSEA. The CDR3 sequence is 16 residues long. J was trimmed by 2 bases and V by 0 bases; bases with no gene match: 7.

This chain connects TRBV18 to TRBJ2-6; no clear D gene. From germline, CDR1 is KGHSH and CDR2 LQKENI. Between the trimmed V and J ends, which lost 3 bases and 2 bases, there was a span of 11 bases. This CDR3 has 16 amino acids. In nucleotides, the CDR3 is TGTGCCAGCTCACCCTCCCCGGAGCCTGGGGCCAACGTCCTGACTTTC. Protein product: CASSPSPEPGANVLTF.

The chain carries TRBV5-6 and TRBJ1-4; possibly TRBD1 for D (5 bases). The CDR3 consists of 14 residues. Trimming removed 1 base from V and 5 bases from J, with 9 bases in between. Germline CDR1 reads SGHDT; CDR2 reads YYEEEE. The CDR3, as DNA: TGTGCCAGCAGCTTGCCAGGGATAAATGAAAAACTGTTTTTT. Protein: CASSLPGINEKLFF.

CDR3 bases: TGTGCCATCACCGCCGGGGTAGCGGGAGTACCAGATACGCAGTATTTT. This codes for CAITAGVAGVPDTQYF. V gene TRBV10-3 combines with J gene TRBJ2-3, with TRBD2 identical over 9 bases. Germline-derived CDR1 and CDR2 are ENHRY and SYGVKD. The V segment lost 7 bases and the J segment 4 bases; nucleotides outside the gene matches: 12. The CDR3 sequence is 16 residues long.

J is TRBJ2-7 and V is TRBV5-1; tentative D call: TRBD2 (6 bases). Germline V gene lookup returns CDR1 SGHRS and CDR2 YFSETQ. The CDR3 extends over 15 amino acids. The germline V and J ends were trimmed by 3 bases and 0 bases, with 13 bases remaining between them. CDR3: CASSSTPEGSYEQYF. Here the CDR3 DNA reads TGCGCCAGCAGCTCCACCCCGGAGGGCTCCTACGAGCAGTACTTC.

The chain joins TRBV6-1 to TRBJ2-7; 9 positions agree with TRBD1. The CDR3 loop spans 14 amino acids. The J segment lost 0 bases and the V segment lost 10 bases, leaving 7 bases of the junction unmatched. Germline V CDR1 and CDR2: MNHNS, SASEGT. The CDR3 loop reads CATNDRGSSYEQYF. In DNA, the CDR3 is TGTGCCACCAATGACAGGGGGAGCTCCTACGAGCAGTACTTC.

The rearrangement uses TRBV5-6 and TRBJ1-1; 7 bases are a match to TRBD1. V dropped 6 bases and J dropped 0; count of bases not matched to a gene: 14. This CDR3 comprises 17 residues. The V gene's germline CDR1 is SGHDT and CDR2 YYEEEE. Written as DNA, the CDR3 is TGTGCCAGCACCCTGAAGGGACAGAGAGCTATGAACACTGAAGCTTTCTTT. Residues: CASTLKGQRAMNTEAFF.

The chain uses TRBV30 and TRBJ2-1; weak D call: TRBD1 (5 bases). The CDR3 spans 12 residues. Germline CDR1 is GTSNPN and CDR2 is SVGIG (reference sequence). The germline V and J ends were trimmed by 1 base and 8 bases, with 9 bases remaining between them. DNA for the CDR3: TGTGCCTGGAGTGGAGCAGGGTATGAGCAGTTCTTC. Translating it yields CAWSGAGYEQFF.

The rearrangement joins TRBV30 to TRBJ2-7; no reliable D call. The CDR3 length is 13 residues. Germline loops: CDR1 GTSNPN, CDR2 SVGIG (reference sequence). Trimming took 3 bases from V and 6 from J, leaving 15 bases between them. The CDR3 sequence: CAWSQQVTSEQYF. DNA of the CDR3: TGTGCCTGGAGCCAACAAGTGACATCCGAGCAGTACTTC.

This chain joins TRBV6-6 and TRBJ2-4; TRBD2 agrees at 9 bases. Unmatched junction bases numbered 10, after V lost 8 bases and J lost 8 bases. Per the germline V gene, CDR1 is MNHNY and CDR2 is SVGAGI (reference sequence). There are 14 residues in the CDR3. DNA for the CDR3: TGTGCCAGCTGGGGGGCGGGAGGGGTGGACATTCAGTACTTC. It specifies CASWGAGGVDIQYF.

J is TRBJ2-2 and V is TRBV6-4, with D unresolved. The CDR3 spans 13 residues. CDR1 is MRHNA and CDR2 is SNTAGT in the germline V gene. Trimming shortened V by 6 bases and J by 4 bases, and 9 bases separated the two germline ends. CDR3 sequence: CASREFSTGELFF. DNA for the CDR3: TGTGCCAGCAGGGAGTTCTCCACCGGGGAGCTGTTTTTT.

The J gene is TRBJ1-3, the V gene TRBV28; D unclear. The germline V gene encodes CDR1 MDHEN and CDR2 SYDVKM. This CDR3 contains 17 residues. Trimming removed 8 bases from V and 0 bases from J, with 20 bases in between. CDR3 residues: CASSGGEDGYSGNTIYF. CDR3 bases: TGTGCCAGCTCAGGAGGCGAAGACGGCTACTCTGGAAACACCATATATTTT.

V and J are TRBV27 and TRBJ1-2, with 8 bases lining up with TRBD1. Germline V gene lookup returns CDR1 MNHEY and CDR2 SMNVEV (reference sequence). The ends lost 8 bases at V and 8 bases at J; junction bases unmatched: 10. This CDR3 has 13 amino acids. Here the CDR3 reads CASRTGKTGGYTF. CDR3 sequence (DNA): TGTGCCAGCCGGACAGGGAAGACGGGCGGCTACACCTTC.

J is TRBJ2-5 and V is TRBV6-1; 9 bases match TRBD1. The DNA end lines up better with TRBJ2-7; the J call may be wrong. This CDR3 contains 15 residues. Germline values: CDR1 MNHNS, CDR2 SASEGT. Written as DNA, the CDR3 is TGTGCCAGCAGTGTACGGGACAGGGACTCCTACGAGCAGTACTTC. Its translation is CASSVRDRDSYEQYF.